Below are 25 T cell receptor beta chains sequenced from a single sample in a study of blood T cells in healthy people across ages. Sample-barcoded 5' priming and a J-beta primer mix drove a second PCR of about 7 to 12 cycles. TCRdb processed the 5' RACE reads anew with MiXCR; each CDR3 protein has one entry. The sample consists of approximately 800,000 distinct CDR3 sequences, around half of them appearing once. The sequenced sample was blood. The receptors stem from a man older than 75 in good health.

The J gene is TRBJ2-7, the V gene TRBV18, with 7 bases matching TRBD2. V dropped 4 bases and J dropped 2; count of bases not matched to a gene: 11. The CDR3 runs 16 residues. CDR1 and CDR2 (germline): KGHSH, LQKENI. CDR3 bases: TGTGCCAGCTCACTCTATACCGGACTAGTTGCCTACGAGCAGTACTTC. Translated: CASSLYTGLVAYEQYF.

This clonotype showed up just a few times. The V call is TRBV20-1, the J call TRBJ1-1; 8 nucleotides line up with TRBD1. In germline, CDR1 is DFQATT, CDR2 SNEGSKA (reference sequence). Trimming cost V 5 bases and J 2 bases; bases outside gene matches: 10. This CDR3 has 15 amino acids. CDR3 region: CSAFSRTGRNTEAFF. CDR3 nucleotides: TGCAGTGCTTTTTCCCGGACAGGGAGAAACACTGAAGCTTTCTTT.

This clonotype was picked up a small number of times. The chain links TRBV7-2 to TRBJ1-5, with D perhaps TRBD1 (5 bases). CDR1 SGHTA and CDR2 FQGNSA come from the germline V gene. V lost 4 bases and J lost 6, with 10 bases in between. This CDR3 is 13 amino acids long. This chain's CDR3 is CASSSRVSQPQHF. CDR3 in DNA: TGTGCCAGCAGCTCCAGGGTCAGTCAGCCCCAGCATTTT.

The CDR3 bases are TGTGCCAGCACCCGATCGGGCCAACTGCCCGGTGGCTACACCTTC. It yields the protein CASTRSGQLPGGYTF. This chain connects TRBV7-9 to TRBJ1-2; D not resolved. This CDR3 region has 15 residues. Germline V gene lookup returns CDR1 SEHNR and CDR2 FQNEAQ (reference sequence). V was shortened by 7 bases and J by 7 bases, with 22 bases between the two germline ends.

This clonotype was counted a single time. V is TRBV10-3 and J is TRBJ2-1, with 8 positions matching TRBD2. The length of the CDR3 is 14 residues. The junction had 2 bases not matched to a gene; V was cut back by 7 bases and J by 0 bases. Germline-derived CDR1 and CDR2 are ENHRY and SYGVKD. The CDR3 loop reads CAIMSGSSYNEQFF. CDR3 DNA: TGTGCCATCATGAGCGGGAGCTCCTACAATGAGCAGTTCTTC.

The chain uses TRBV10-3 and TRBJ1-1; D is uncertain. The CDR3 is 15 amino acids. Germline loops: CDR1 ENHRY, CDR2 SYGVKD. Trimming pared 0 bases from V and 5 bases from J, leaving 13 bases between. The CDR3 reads CAISESRTGRTEAFF. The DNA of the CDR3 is TGTGCCATCAGTGAGTCGAGGACGGGAAGGACTGAAGCTTTCTTT.

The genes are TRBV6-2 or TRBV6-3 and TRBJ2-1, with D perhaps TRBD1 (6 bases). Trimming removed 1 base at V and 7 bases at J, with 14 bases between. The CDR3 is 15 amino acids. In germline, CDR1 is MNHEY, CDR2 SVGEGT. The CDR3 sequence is CASSYYQGKENEQFF. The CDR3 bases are TGTGCCAGCAGTTACTATCAGGGGAAGGAGAATGAGCAGTTCTTC.

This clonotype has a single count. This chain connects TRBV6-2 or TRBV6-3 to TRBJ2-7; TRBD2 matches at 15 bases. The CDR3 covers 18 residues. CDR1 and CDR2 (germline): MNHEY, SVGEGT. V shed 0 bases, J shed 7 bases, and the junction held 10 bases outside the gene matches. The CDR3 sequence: CASSYSGLAGGLYNEQYF. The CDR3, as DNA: TGTGCCAGCAGTTACTCGGGACTAGCGGGGGGACTTTACAATGAGCAGTACTTC.

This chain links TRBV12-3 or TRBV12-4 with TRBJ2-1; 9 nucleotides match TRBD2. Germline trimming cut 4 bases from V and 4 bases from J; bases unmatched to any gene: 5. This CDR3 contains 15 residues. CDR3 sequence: CASSSRLAGYNEQFF. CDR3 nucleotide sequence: TGTGCCAGCAGTTCCCGTCTAGCGGGATACAATGAGCAGTTCTTC.

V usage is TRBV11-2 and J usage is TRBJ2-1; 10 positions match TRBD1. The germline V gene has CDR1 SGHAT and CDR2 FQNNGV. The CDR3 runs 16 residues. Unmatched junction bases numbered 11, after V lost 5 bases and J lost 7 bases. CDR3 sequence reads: CASSPTGTGVGNEQFF. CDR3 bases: TGTGCCAGCAGCCCAACCGGGACAGGGGTTGGTAATGAGCAGTTCTTC.

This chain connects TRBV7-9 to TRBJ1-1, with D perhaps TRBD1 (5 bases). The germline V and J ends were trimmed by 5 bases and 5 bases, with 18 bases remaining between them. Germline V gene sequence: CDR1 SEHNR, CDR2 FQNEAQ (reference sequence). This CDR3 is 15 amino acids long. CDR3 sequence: CASSQGAPPGTEAFF. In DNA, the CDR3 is TGTGCCAGCAGCCAGGGCGCACCCCCGGGGACTGAAGCTTTCTTT.

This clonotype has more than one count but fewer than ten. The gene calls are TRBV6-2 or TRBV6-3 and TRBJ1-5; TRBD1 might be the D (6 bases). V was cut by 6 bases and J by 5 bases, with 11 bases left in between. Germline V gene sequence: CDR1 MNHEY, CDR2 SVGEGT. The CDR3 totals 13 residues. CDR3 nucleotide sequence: TGTGCCAGCAGAAATCCAGGGGATCAGCCCCAGCATTTT. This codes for CASRNPGDQPQHF.

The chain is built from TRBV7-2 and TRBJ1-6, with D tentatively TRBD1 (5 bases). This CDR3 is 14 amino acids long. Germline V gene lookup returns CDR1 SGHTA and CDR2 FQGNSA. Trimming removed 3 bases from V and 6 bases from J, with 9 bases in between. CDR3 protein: CASSLDGGNSPLHF. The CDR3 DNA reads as TGTGCCAGCAGCTTGGACGGGGGTAATTCACCCCTCCACTTT.

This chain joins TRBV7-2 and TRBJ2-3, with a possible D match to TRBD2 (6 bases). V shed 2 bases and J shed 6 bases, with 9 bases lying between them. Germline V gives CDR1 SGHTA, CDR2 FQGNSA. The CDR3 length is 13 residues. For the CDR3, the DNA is TGTGCCAGCAGCTTAACTGGGGGGGATACGCAGTATTTT. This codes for CASSLTGGDTQYF.

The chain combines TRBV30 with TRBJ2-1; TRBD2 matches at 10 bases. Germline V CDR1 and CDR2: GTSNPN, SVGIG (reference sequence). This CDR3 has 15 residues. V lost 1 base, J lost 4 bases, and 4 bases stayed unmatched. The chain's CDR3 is CAWSGGLARYNEQFF. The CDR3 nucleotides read TGTGCCTGGAGTGGGGGACTAGCGAGGTACAATGAGCAGTTCTTC.

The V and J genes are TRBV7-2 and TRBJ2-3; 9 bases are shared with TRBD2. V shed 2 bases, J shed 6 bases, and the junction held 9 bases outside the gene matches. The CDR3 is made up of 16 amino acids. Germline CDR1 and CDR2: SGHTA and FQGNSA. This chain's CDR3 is CASSLLAGGGGDTQYF. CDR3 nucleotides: TGTGCCAGCAGCTTATTGGCGGGAGGGGGCGGGGATACGCAGTATTTT.

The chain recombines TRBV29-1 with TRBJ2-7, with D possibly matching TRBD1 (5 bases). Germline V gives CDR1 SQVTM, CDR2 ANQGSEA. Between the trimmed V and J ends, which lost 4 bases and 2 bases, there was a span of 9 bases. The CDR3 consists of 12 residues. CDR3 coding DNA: TGCAGCGTTGGGGGCAATACCTACGAGCAGTACTTC. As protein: CSVGGNTYEQYF.

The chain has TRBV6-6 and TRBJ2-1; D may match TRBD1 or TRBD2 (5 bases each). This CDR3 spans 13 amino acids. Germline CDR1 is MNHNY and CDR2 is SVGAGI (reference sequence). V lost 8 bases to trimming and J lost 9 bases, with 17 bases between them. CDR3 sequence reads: CASEKLSGTEQFF. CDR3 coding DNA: TGTGCCAGCGAAAAGTTGTCCGGGACTGAGCAGTTCTTC.

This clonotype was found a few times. The CDR3 is CSVYRGPYEQYF. The DNA for the CDR3 is TGCAGCGTTTACAGGGGGCCGTACGAGCAGTACTTC. The rearrangement uses TRBV29-1 and TRBJ2-7; TRBD1 matches 9 bases. The germline CDR1 and CDR2 sequences are SQVTM and ANQGSEA. V shed 5 bases and J 4 bases; nucleotides not matched to a gene: 3. The CDR3 consists of 12 residues.

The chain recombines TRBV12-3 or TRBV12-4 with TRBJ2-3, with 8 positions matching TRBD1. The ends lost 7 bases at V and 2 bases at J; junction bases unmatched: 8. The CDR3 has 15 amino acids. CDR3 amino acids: CASTRGQEYTDTQYF. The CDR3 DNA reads TGTGCCAGCACTCGGGGACAGGAGTACACAGATACGCAGTATTTT.

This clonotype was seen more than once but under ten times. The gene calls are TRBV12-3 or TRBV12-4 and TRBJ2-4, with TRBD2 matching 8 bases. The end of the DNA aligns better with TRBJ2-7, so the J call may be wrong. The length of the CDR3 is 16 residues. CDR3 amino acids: CASSSARAGALYEQYF. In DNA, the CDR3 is TGTGCCAGCAGTTCAGCCCGAGCGGGAGCGCTGTACGAGCAGTACTTC.

The CDR3 here is CAIGALAGITDTQYF. For the CDR3, the DNA is TGTGCCATCGGAGCGCTAGCGGGCATAACAGATACGCAGTATTTT. The chain is built from TRBV10-3 and TRBJ2-3; 8 nucleotides match TRBD2. V lost 8 bases to trimming and J lost 3 bases; unmatched junction nucleotides: 10. CDR3 length: 15 residues. CDR1 and CDR2 (germline): ENHRY, SYGVKD.

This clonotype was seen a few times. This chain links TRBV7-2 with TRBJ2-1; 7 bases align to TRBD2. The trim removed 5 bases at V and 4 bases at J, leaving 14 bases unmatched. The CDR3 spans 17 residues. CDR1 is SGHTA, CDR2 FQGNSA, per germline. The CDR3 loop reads CASSARGLAALYNEQFF. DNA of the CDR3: TGTGCCAGCAGCGCGAGAGGGCTAGCGGCATTGTACAATGAGCAGTTCTTC.

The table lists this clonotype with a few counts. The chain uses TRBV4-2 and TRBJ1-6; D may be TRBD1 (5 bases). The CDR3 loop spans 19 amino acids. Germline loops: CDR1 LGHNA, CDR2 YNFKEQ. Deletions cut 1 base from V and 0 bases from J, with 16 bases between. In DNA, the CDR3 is TGTGCCAGCAGCCAAGCGGGGGGTATTGGGAGCTCCTATAATTCACCCCTCCACTTT. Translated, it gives CASSQAGGIGSSYNSPLHF.

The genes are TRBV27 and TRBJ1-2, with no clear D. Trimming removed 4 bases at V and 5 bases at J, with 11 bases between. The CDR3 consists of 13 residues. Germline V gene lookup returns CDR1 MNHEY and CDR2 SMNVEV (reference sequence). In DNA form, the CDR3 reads TGTGCCAGCAGTTACGCCAGTAGGTATGGCTACACCTTC. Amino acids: CASSYASRYGYTF.